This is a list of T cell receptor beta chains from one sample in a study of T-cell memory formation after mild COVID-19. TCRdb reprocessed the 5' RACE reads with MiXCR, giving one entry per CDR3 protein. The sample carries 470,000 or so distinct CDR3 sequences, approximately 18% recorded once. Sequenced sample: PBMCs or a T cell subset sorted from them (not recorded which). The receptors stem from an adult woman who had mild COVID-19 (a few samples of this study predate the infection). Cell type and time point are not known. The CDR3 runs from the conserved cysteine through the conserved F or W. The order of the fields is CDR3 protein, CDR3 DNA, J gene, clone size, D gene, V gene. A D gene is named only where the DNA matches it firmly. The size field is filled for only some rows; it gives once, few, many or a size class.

CDR3aa: CAWSSRGDQYF; CDR3nt: TGTGCCTGGAGCTCCCGGGGGGACCAGTACTTC; j_gene: TRBJ2-5; abundance: few; d_gene: TRBD2; v_gene: TRBV30
CDR3aa: CATSRDRLAGVYEQYF; CDR3nt: TGTGCCACCAGCAGAGATCGACTAGCGGGAGTCTACGAGCAGTACTTC; j_gene: TRBJ2-7; abundance: few; d_gene: TRBD2; v_gene: TRBV15
CDR3aa: CSARVPSGPFSYNEQFF; CDR3nt: TGCAGTGCTAGAGTTCCTAGCGGACCTTTCTCCTACAATGAGCAGTTCTTC; j_gene: TRBJ2-1; abundance: NA; d_gene: TRBD2; v_gene: TRBV20-1
CDR3aa: CASRRSTGTGDYEQYF; CDR3nt: TGTGCCAGCAGACGGTCTACCGGGACAGGGGATTACGAGCAGTACTTC; j_gene: TRBJ2-7; abundance: NA; d_gene: TRBD1; v_gene: TRBV6-5
CDR3aa: CASSLSARTGGKGYTF; CDR3nt: TGTGCCAGCAGCTTATCGGCGAGGACAGGGGGGAAAGGCTACACCTTC; j_gene: TRBJ1-2; abundance: few; d_gene: TRBD1; v_gene: TRBV13
CDR3aa: CASSQDSRRGSYNEQFF; CDR3nt: TGCGCCAGCAGCCAAGATAGTCGCCGGGGTTCCTACAATGAGCAGTTCTTC; j_gene: TRBJ2-1; abundance: NA; d_gene: NA; v_gene: TRBV4-1
CDR3aa: CASSPIDTSRYTF; CDR3nt: TGTGCTAGCAGCCCTATCGACACCTCTCGCTACACCTTC; j_gene: TRBJ1-2; abundance: few; d_gene: NA; v_gene: TRBV7-7
CDR3aa: CASSKGYYEQYF; CDR3nt: TGTGCCAGCAGCAAGGGATACTACGAGCAGTACTTC; j_gene: TRBJ2-7; abundance: NA; d_gene: NA; v_gene: TRBV25-1
CDR3aa: CATTSSTGRTEAFF; CDR3nt: TGTGCCACCACCAGCTCGACAGGGAGAACTGAAGCTTTCTTT; j_gene: TRBJ1-1; abundance: few; d_gene: TRBD1; v_gene: TRBV24-1
CDR3aa: CASSLSGVYEQYF; CDR3nt: TGTGCCAGCAGTTTGTCCGGGGTCTACGAGCAGTACTTC; j_gene: TRBJ2-7; abundance: NA; d_gene: NA; v_gene: TRBV27
CDR3aa: CAWRYSPETQYF; CDR3nt: TGTGCCTGGAGGTACAGCCCAGAGACCCAGTACTTC; j_gene: TRBJ2-5; abundance: few; d_gene: NA; v_gene: TRBV30
CDR3aa: CASSPRAGTANYGYTF; CDR3nt: TGTGCCAGCAGTCCACGCGCCGGGACAGCTAACTATGGCTACACCTTC; j_gene: TRBJ1-2; abundance: NA; d_gene: TRBD1; v_gene: TRBV27
CDR3aa: CASSDVPDGGELFF; CDR3nt: TGTGCCAGCAGTGACGTTCCCGACGGCGGGGAGCTGTTTTTT; j_gene: TRBJ2-2; abundance: NA; d_gene: NA; v_gene: TRBV6-1
CDR3aa: CSGRQGTNTGELFF; CDR3nt: TGCAGCGGCCGACAGGGCACGAACACCGGGGAGCTGTTTTTT; j_gene: TRBJ2-2; abundance: few; d_gene: TRBD1; v_gene: TRBV29-1
CDR3aa: CASSPLRQGRTEAFF; CDR3nt: TGTGCCAGCAGTCCACTCCGACAGGGTAGGACTGAAGCTTTCTTT; j_gene: TRBJ1-1; abundance: NA; d_gene: TRBD1; v_gene: TRBV27
CDR3aa: CASSLDGYTEAFF; CDR3nt: TGCGCCAGCAGTCTCGACGGTTACACTGAAGCTTTCTTT; j_gene: TRBJ1-1; abundance: NA; d_gene: NA; v_gene: TRBV5-1
CDR3aa: CASRDPGQNTDTQYF; CDR3nt: TGTGCCAGCCGGGACCCGGGACAGAACACAGATACGCAGTATTTT; j_gene: TRBJ2-3; abundance: few; d_gene: TRBD1; v_gene: TRBV25-1
CDR3aa: CASSKGTGGVNEKLFF; CDR3nt: TGCGCCAGCAGCAAGGGGACAGGGGGCGTTAATGAAAAACTGTTTTTT; j_gene: TRBJ1-4; abundance: NA; d_gene: TRBD1; v_gene: TRBV4-1
CDR3aa: CASSPRAGLGETQYF; CDR3nt: TGTGCCAGCAGCCCGCGAGCGGGATTAGGGGAGACCCAGTACTTC; j_gene: TRBJ2-5; abundance: few; d_gene: TRBD2; v_gene: TRBV4-2
CDR3aa: CASSPPLEIADTQYF; CDR3nt: TGCGCCAGCAGCCCTCCACTAGAAATAGCAGATACGCAGTATTTT; j_gene: TRBJ2-3; abundance: few; d_gene: NA; v_gene: TRBV5-1
CDR3aa: CASSGSGGPQHF; CDR3nt: TGCGCCAGCAGCGGATCCGGGGGGCCCCAGCATTTT; j_gene: TRBJ1-5; abundance: NA; d_gene: NA; v_gene: TRBV4-1
CDR3aa: CASSPKRISSYNEQFF; CDR3nt: TGTGCCAGCAGCCCAAAGCGGATCAGCTCCTACAATGAGCAGTTCTTC; j_gene: TRBJ2-1; abundance: NA; d_gene: NA; v_gene: TRBV11-3
CDR3aa: CASSLVLNTGELFF; CDR3nt: TGCGCCAGCAGCTTGGTACTTAACACCGGGGAGCTGTTTTTT; j_gene: TRBJ2-2; abundance: NA; d_gene: NA; v_gene: TRBV5-1
CDR3aa: CASSTGGSSYEQYF; CDR3nt: TGTGCCAGCAGTACAGGGGGCTCATCCTACGAGCAGTACTTC; j_gene: TRBJ2-7; abundance: NA; d_gene: TRBD1; v_gene: TRBV12-3/TRBV12-4
CDR3aa: CASSYGQGAVGELFF; CDR3nt: TGTGCCAGCAGTTATGGACAGGGGGCTGTCGGGGAGCTGTTTTTT; j_gene: TRBJ2-2; abundance: few; d_gene: TRBD1; v_gene: TRBV6-2/TRBV6-3
CDR3aa: CASSLGTFIANEQFF; CDR3nt: TGTGCCAGCAGCTTAGGGACATTCATAGCGAATGAGCAGTTCTTC; j_gene: TRBJ2-1; abundance: NA; d_gene: NA; v_gene: TRBV7-9